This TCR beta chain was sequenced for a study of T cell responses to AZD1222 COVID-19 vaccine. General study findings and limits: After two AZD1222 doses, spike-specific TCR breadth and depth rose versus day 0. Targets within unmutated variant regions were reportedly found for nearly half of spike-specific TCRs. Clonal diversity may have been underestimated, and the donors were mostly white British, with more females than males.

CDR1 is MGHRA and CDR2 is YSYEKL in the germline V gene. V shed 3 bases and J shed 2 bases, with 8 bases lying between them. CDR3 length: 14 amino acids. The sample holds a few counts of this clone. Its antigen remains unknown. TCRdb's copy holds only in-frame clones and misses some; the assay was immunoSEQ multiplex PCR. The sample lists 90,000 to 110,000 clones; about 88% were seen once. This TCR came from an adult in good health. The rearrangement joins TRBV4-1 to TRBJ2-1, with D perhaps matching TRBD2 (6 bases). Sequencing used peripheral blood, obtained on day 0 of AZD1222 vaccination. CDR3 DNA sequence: TGCGCCAGCAGCCAGGGCGGGACCTACAATGAGCAGTTCTTC. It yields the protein CASSQGGTYNEQFF.